This entry is about one TCR beta chain. Its antigen is as yet unknown. Arm-PCR of CDR3 regions and iRepertoire HTBI primers were used to build TCR beta libraries. TCRdb called the multiplex PCR reads again in MiXCR, with one record for every CDR3 protein. This table has approximately 350,000 distinct CDR3 sequences, around 17% appearing once. Regarding time point: newly diagnosed GD, antithyroid drugs for less than 3 months. PBMCs were the source of the RNA used for TCR sequencing. This sample is part of a study of regulatory T cells in long-lasting Graves disease. General study results and limits: It is possible that accuracy was reduced by the small size of the sample. Persistent patients shared more public clonotypes (over 2,500) than new patients (approximately 1,000).

Germline trimming cut 0 bases from V and 4 bases from J; bases unmatched to any gene: 6. The germline gives CDR1 LGHDT, CDR2 YNNKEL (reference sequence). The CDR3 loop spans 16 amino acids. These data are also associated with another study on T cells in Graves' hyperthyroidism and ophthalmopathy.

This clonotype originated in a middle-aged man with Graves disease. The chain uses TRBV3-1 and TRBJ2-1; 7 nucleotides align to TRBD2. The sample here was peripheral blood mononuclear cells (PBMCs), taken at new diagnosis, from a patient treated with antithyroid drugs. Written as DNA, the CDR3 is TGTGCCAGCAGCCAAGATCGGGGGGACTCATACAATGAGCAGTTCTTC. Translating it yields CASSQDRGDSYNEQFF.